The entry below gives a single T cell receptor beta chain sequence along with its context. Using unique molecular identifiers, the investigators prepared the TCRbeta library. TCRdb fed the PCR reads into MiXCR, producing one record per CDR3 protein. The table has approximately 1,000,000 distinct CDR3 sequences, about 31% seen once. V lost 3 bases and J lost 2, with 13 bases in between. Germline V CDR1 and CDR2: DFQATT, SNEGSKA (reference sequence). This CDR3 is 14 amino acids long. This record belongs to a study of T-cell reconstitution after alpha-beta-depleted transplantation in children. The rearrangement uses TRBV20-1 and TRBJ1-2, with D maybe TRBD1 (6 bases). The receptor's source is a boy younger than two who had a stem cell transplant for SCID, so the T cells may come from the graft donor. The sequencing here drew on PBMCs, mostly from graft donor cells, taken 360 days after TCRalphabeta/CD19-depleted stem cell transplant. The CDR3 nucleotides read TGCAGTGCTAGGAGGACAGACGAAAACTATGGCTACACCTTC. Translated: CSARRTDENYGYTF.